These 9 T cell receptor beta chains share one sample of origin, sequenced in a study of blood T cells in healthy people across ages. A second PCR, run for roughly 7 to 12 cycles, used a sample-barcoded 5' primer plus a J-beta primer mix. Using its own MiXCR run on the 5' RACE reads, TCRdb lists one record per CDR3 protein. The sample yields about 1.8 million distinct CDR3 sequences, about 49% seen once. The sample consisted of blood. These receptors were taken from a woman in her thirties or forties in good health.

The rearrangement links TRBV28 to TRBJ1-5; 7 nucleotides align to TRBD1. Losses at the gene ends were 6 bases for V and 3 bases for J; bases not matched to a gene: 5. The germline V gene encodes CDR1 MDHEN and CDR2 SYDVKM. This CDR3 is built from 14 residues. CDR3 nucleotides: TGTGCCAGCAGGCCAGGGACAGTCAATCAGCCCCAGCATTTT. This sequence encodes CASRPGTVNQPQHF.

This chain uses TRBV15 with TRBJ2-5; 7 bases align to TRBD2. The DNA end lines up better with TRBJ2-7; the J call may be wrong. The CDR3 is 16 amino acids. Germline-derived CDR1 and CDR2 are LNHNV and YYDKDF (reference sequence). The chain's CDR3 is CATSRDRGGEVSEQYF. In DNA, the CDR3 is TGTGCCACCAGCAGAGACCGGGGAGGGGAAGTATCCGAGCAGTACTTC.

The chain's CDR3 is CASSQFLGDRAVGYEQYF. CDR3 coding DNA: TGCGCCAGCAGCCAATTTTTAGGGGATAGGGCCGTAGGATACGAGCAGTACTTC. V and J are TRBV4-3 and TRBJ2-7; TRBD1 might be the D (5 bases). From germline, CDR1 is LGHNA and CDR2 YSLEER. The CDR3 runs to 18 residues. Between the trimmed V and J ends, which lost 2 bases and 4 bases, there was a span of 24 bases.

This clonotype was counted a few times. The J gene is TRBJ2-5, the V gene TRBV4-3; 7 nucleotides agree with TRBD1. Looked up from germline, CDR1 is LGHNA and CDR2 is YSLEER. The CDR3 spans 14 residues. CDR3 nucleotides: TGCGCTCAGACCCCTTTCGACAGGGAAGAGACCCAGTACTTC. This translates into CAQTPFDREETQYF.

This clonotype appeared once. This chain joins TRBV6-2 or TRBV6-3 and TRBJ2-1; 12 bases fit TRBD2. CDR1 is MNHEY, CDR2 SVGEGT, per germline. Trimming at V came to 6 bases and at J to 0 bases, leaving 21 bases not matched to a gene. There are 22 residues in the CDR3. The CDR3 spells CASSLNFETGTSGLSSYNEQFF. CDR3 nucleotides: TGTGCCAGCAGCCTTAATTTTGAAACCGGGACTAGCGGGCTAAGCTCCTACAATGAGCAGTTCTTC.

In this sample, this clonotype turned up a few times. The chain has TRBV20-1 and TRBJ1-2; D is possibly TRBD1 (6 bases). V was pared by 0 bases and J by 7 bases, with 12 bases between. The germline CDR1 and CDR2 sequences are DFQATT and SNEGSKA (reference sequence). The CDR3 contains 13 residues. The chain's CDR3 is CSARDDRHSGYTF. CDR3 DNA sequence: TGCAGTGCTAGAGACGACAGGCATAGTGGCTACACCTTC.

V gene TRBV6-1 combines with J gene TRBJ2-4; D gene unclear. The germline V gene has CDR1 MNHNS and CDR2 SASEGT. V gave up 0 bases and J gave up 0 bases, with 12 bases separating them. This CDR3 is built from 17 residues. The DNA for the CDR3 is TGTGCCAGCAGTGAAGCGCATCGGCAAGCAGCCAAAAACATTCAGTACTTC. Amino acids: CASSEAHRQAAKNIQYF.

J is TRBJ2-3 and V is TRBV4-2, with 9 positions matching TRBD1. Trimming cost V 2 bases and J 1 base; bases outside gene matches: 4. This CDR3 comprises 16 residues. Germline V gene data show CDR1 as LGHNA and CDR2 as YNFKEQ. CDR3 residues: CASSQIRDRGTDTQYF. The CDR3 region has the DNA TGTGCCAGCAGCCAAATCCGGGACAGGGGCACAGATACGCAGTATTTT.

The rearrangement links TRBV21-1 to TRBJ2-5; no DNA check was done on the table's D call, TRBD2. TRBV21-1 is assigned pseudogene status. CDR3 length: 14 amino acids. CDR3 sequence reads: CASSKVKRGETQYF. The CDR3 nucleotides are TGTGCCAGCAGCAAAGTAAAGCGGGGAGAGACCCAGTACTTC.